The entry that follows covers one TCR beta chain sequence. The antigen remains unidentified. The donors (healthy individuals) were bone marrow donors. PCR involved 60 Vbeta and 13 Jbeta primers. Profiled with immunoSEQ multiplex PCR; TCRdb holds only in-frame clones, not every one. The table lists approximately 210,000 clones, about four fifths of them singletons. The data stem from a study of cytomegalovirus exposure and HLA in healthy donors. Overall study findings and caveats: Reports showed the classifier diagnosing cytomegalovirus status with high specificity and sensitivity. Most subjects' HLA-A and HLA-B alleles were reportedly predicted from TCR beta sequences.

The germline gives CDR1 SGHRS, CDR2 YFSETQ. This CDR3 is 15 amino acids long. V dropped 4 bases and J dropped 4; count of bases not matched to a gene: 8. V gene TRBV5-1 combines with J gene TRBJ2-1; 7 positions match TRBD2. This receptor was identified in a woman between 45 and 65 years old in good health and CMV-seropositive. The sample was PBMCs. The CDR3 DNA is TGCGCCAGCAGCGCGGCCGGGGGGAGTTACAATGAGCAGTTCTTC. It specifies CASSAAGGSYNEQFF.